This T cell receptor (beta chain) was captured in a study of cytomegalovirus exposure and HLA in healthy donors. Study overall: Earlier findings included 117 million unique TCR beta sequences obtained from approximately 170 million T cells. Study-wide results and limits: Among TCR sequences, most were rare, though some public TCRs appeared in many donors. Prediction of most subjects' HLA-A and HLA-B alleles by TCR beta sequences was reportedly accurate.

V trimming: 6 bases; J trimming: 6 bases; junction bases outside the gene matches: 16. The CDR3 covers 16 residues. Per the germline V gene, CDR1 is SQVTM and CDR2 is ANQGSEA. This clone is a singleton in its sample. Its matching antigen is unknown. Samples came from healthy bone marrow donors. The PCR used 60 Vbeta and 13 Jbeta primers. TCRdb's copy holds only in-frame clones and misses some; the assay was immunoSEQ multiplex PCR. The sample gives about 98,000 clones, roughly 81% of which show up once; 1.4% to 1.5% is in the top ten. Sample: PBMCs. The rearrangement joins TRBV29-1 to TRBJ1-1; 10 positions agree with TRBD1. The receptor comes from a man aged 40-49 years in good health and CMV-seronegative. CDR3 sequence (DNA): TGCAGCGTCTGGGACAGGGGAAGGTTTGGGGTCCCTGAAGCTTTCTTT. It encodes CSVWDRGRFGVPEAFF.